The clone carrying this TCR beta chain was found a few times. Its antigen is as yet unknown. This sample stems from a study of cytomegalovirus exposure and HLA in healthy donors. Study findings and constraints: Reports indicate that TCR beta sequences accurately predicted the HLA-A and HLA-B alleles of most subjects. Later examination showed HLA-associated TCR beta chains had greater clonal expansion than equally common others. Reportedly, fewer N-insertions than the 666-donor mean appeared in an Asian-associated ancestry cluster in a later analysis.

PCR employed 60 Vbeta and 13 Jbeta primers. TCRdb's table, derived via immunoSEQ multiplex PCR, lists solely in-frame clones and lacks some. Among approximately 140,000 clones listed, 60% to 85% were seen once. Sequenced input: PBMCs. The source of this sequence is a woman aged 40 to 50 in good health and CMV-seropositive.

The CDR3 nucleotides are TGTGCCAGTAGTCCCGCCGGGACTTACACCGGGGAGCTGTTTTTT. It codes for CASSPAGTYTGELFF. The chain is built from TRBV19 and TRBJ2-2; possible D gene TRBD2, 6 bases. This CDR3 is 15 amino acids long. V was clipped by 5 bases and J by 3 bases, with 13 bases between them. Germline V lookup: CDR1 LNHDA, CDR2 SQIVND (reference sequence).